These T cell receptor beta chains were read from a single sample in a study of T-cell memory formation after mild COVID-19. TCRdb passed the 5' RACE reads through MiXCR, listing each CDR3 protein once. The sample holds 500,000 to 600,000 distinct CDR3 sequences, approximately 18% seen once. Sequences were obtained from PBMCs or a T cell subset sorted from them (not recorded which). The receptors originated from an adult woman who had mild COVID-19 (a few samples of this study predate the infection). Cell type and time point are not known. Both conserved end residues are part of each CDR3. D genes are given only for firm matches. Size is stated for part of the rows, as once, few or many counts, or as a class when the clone is expanded.

J | V | length | D | size | DNA | CDR3
TRBJ2-3 | TRBV24-1 | 14 | NA | NA | TGTGCCACCAGTGATTTAGGTGGGGGAGATACGCAGTATTTT | CATSDLGGGDTQYF
TRBJ2-3 | TRBV9 | 15 | TRBD2 | NA | TGTGCCAGCAGCGTAGGCTCTAGCGGAACAGATACGCAGTATTTT | CASSVGSSGTDTQYF
TRBJ2-5 | TRBV9 | 14 | NA | NA | TGTGCCAGCAGCACATTGAGCGGACAAGAGACCCAGTACTTC | CASSTLSGQETQYF
TRBJ2-2 | TRBV6-5 | 14 | NA | NA | TGTGCCAGCAGTTACTCAGGGGCGGGCGGGGAGCTGTTTTTT | CASSYSGAGGELFF
TRBJ1-2 | TRBV7-3 | 15 | NA | few | TGTGCCAGCAGCCTCACCCCGGGCATTAACTATGGCTACACCTTC | CASSLTPGINYGYTF
TRBJ2-7 | TRBV2 | 16 | NA | NA | TGTGCCAGCAGTGATGACGGGACGGGGAGCTCCTACGAGCAGTACTTC | CASSDDGTGSSYEQYF
TRBJ2-7 | TRBV20-1 | 15 | NA | many | TGCAGTGCTAGAGATCAAAGGAGGGGGCAGCACGAGCAGTACTTC | CSARDQRRGQHEQYF
TRBJ1-5 | TRBV7-8 | 15 | NA | few | TGTGCCAGCAGCTTAGTAGGCCTCGGCAATCAGCCCCAGCATTTT | CASSLVGLGNQPQHF
TRBJ2-1 | TRBV14 | 16 | TRBD2 | few | TGTGCCAGCAGCCGAAGCCTAGCGGGGCAATACAATGAGCAGTTCTTC | CASSRSLAGQYNEQFF
TRBJ2-7 | TRBV28 | 15 | NA | NA | TGTGCCAGCGTCCCGGGGGGCGTTGTGTCCTACGAGCAGTACTTC | CASVPGGVVSYEQYF
TRBJ2-1 | TRBV6-2/TRBV6-3 | 13 | NA | few | TGTGCCAGCACCCGAAGCTCCTACAATGAGCAGTTCTTC | CASTRSSYNEQFF
TRBJ1-1 | TRBV3-1 | 12 | NA | NA | TGTGCCAGCAGCCAAGGAGGGCGCGAAGCTTTCTTT | CASSQGGREAFF
TRBJ2-5 | TRBV7-2 | 14 | NA | NA | TGTGCCAGCAGCCCTAACTATTCCCAAGAGACCCAGTACTTC | CASSPNYSQETQYF
TRBJ2-3 | TRBV7-6 | 11 | NA | NA | TGTGCCAGCAGCCCGATGGGGCCCCAGTATTTT | CASSPMGPQYF
TRBJ2-1 | TRBV12-3/TRBV12-4 | 16 | NA | NA | TGTGCCAGCAGTCTCCCCGGGATTTGGTGGTTAAATGAGCAGTTCTTC | CASSLPGIWWLNEQFF
TRBJ2-1 | TRBV14 | 14 | NA | few | TGTGCCAGCAGCCAAGTGTACGGGAGCAATGAGCAGTTCTTC | CASSQVYGSNEQFF
TRBJ1-1 | TRBV4-1 | 16 | NA | few | TGCGCCAGCAGCCCCTGGGGAGGGCGGATGAACACTGAAGCTTTCTTT | CASSPWGGRMNTEAFF
TRBJ1-1 | TRBV12-3/TRBV12-4 | 13 | NA | many | TGTGCCAGCAGCCCGTTCCCAAACACTGAAGCTTTCTTT | CASSPFPNTEAFF
TRBJ1-6 | TRBV6-6 | 14 | NA | NA | TGTGCCAGCAGTAAGCAGGGGTTGGAGTCACCCCTCCACTTT | CASSKQGLESPLHF
TRBJ1-2 | TRBV12-3/TRBV12-4 | 13 | NA | few | TGTGCCAGCAGTCTCAATAAAGGGTATGGCTACACCTTC | CASSLNKGYGYTF
TRBJ2-1 | TRBV5-1 | 16 | TRBD2 | few | TGCGCCAGCAGCGGGACTAGCGGCCCTGGACTCAATGAGCAGTTCTTC | CASSGTSGPGLNEQFF
TRBJ2-7 | TRBV11-3 | 14 | TRBD1 | NA | TGTGCCAGCAGTTCCCCACACAGGGGACACGAGCAGTACTTC | CASSSPHRGHEQYF
TRBJ2-7 | TRBV11-2 | 13 | TRBD2 | NA | TGTGCCACAACCCAACTAGCGGGGTACGAGCAGTACTTC | CATTQLAGYEQYF
TRBJ2-4 | TRBV6-6 | 12 | NA | once | TGTGCCAGCAGTCCGCCGACAAACATTCAGTACTTC | CASSPPTNIQYF
TRBJ1-2 | TRBV7-3 | 13 | NA | few | TGTGCCAGCAGCTTAAGTCAGGGATATGGCTACACCTTC | CASSLSQGYGYTF
TRBJ2-1 | TRBV9 | 12 | NA | few | TGTGCCAGCAGCGACACTGACAATGAGCAGTTCTTC | CASSDTDNEQFF
TRBJ2-5 | TRBV4-1 | 12 | NA | NA | TGCGCCAGCAGCCAAGATTTGGAGACCCAGTACTTC | CASSQDLETQYF